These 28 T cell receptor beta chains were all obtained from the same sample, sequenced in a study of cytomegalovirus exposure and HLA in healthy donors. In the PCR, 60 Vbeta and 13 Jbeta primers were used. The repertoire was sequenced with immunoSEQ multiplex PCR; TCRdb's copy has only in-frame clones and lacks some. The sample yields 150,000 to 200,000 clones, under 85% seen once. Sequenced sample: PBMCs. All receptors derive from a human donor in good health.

CDR3 amino acids: CASSLLAGDSGGELFF. CDR3 nucleotide sequence: TGTGCCAGCTCACTGCTAGCGGGGGATTCGGGCGGGGAGCTGTTTTTT. The V and J genes are TRBV5-4 and TRBJ2-2, with 10 bases fitting TRBD2. This CDR3 has 16 amino acids. Per germline, CDR1 SGHNT and CDR2 YYREEE (reference sequence). V was pared by 7 bases and J by 7 bases, with 13 bases of the junction left unmatched. The variable domain in full, completed from reference TRBV5-4 and TRBJ2-2, reads ETGVTQSPTHLIKTRGQQVTLRCSSQSGHNTVSWYQQALGQGPQFIFQYYREEENGRGNFPPRFSGLQFPNYSSELNVNALELDDSALYLCASSLLAGDSGGELFFGEGSRLTVL.

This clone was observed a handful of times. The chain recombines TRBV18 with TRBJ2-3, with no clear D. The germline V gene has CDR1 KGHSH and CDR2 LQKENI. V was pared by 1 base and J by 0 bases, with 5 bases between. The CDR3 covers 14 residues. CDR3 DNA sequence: TGTGCCAGCTCACCACGGGCCAGCACAGATACGCAGTATTTT. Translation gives CASSPRASTDTQYF.

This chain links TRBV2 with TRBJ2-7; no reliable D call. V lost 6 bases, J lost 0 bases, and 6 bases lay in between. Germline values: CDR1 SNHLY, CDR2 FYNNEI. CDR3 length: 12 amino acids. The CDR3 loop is CASSKSSYEQYF. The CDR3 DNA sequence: TGTGCCAGCAGCAAGAGCTCCTACGAGCAGTACTTC.

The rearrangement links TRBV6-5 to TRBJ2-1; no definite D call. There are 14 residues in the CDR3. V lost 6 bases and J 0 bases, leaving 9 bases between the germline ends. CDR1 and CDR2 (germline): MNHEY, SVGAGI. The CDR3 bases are TGTGCCAGCAGCAACTTCCGCTCCTACAATGAGCAGTTCTTC. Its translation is CASSNFRSYNEQFF.

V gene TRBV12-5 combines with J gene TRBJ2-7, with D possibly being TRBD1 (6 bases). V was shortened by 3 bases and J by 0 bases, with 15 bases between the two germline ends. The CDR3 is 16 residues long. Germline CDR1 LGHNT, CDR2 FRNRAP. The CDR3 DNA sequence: TGTGCTAGTGGTTTACGAATAACGGGACACTCCTACGAGCAGTACTTC. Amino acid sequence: CASGLRITGHSYEQYF.

The CDR3: CASSLDNRETQGYTF. The DNA of the CDR3 is TGTGCCAGCAGCTTGGATAACAGGGAGACACAAGGCTACACCTTC. The chain uses TRBV4-2 and TRBJ1-2; D is possibly TRBD1 (6 bases). The CDR3 is 15 residues long. Trimming shortened V by 5 bases and J by 8 bases, and 21 bases separated the two germline ends. Germline V lookup: CDR1 LGHNA, CDR2 YNFKEQ.

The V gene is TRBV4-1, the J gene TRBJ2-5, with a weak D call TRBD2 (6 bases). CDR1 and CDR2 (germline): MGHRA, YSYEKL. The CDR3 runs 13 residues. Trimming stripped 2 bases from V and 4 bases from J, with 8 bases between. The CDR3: CASSQPGGETQYF. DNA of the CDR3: TGCGCCAGCAGCCAACCCGGGGGAGAGACCCAGTACTTC.

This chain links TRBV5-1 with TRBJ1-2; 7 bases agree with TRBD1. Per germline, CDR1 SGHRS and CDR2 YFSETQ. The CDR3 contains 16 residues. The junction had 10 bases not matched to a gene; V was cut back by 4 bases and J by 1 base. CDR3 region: CASSPSTGTFNYGYTF. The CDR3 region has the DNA TGCGCCAGCAGCCCGTCGACAGGGACCTTTAACTATGGCTACACCTTC.

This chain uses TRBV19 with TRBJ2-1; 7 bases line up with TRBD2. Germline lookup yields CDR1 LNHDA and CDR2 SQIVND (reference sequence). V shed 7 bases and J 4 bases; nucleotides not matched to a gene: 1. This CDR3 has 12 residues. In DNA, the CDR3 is TGTGCCAGTACCGGGGGGTACAATGAGCAGTTCTTC. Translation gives CASTGGYNEQFF.

The CDR3 spells CAWNLRDRDYGYTF. CDR3 bases: TGTGCCTGGAATCTAAGGGACAGGGACTATGGCTACACCTTC. The chain has TRBV30 and TRBJ1-2; 9 bases are shared with TRBD1. Looked up from germline, CDR1 is GTSNPN and CDR2 is SVGIG (reference sequence). J lost 3 bases, V lost 4 bases, and 6 bases had no gene match. The CDR3 is made up of 14 amino acids.

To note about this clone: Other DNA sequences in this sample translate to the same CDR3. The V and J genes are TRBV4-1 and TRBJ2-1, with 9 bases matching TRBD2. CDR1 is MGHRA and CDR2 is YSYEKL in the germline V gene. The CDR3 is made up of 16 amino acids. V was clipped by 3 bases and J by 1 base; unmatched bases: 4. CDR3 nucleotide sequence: TGCGCCAGCAGCCAGGGCCTAGCGGGATCCTACAATGAGCAGTTCTTC. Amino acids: CASSQGLAGSYNEQFF.

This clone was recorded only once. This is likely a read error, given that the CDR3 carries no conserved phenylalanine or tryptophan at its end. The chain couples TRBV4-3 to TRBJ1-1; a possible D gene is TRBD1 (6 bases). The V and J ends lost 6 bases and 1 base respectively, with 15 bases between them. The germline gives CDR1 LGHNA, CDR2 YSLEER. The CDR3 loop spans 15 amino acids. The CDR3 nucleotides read TGCGCCAGCAGTCAACCTACACAGGGGAACACTGAAGCTTTCCTT. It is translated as CASSQPTQGNTEAFL.

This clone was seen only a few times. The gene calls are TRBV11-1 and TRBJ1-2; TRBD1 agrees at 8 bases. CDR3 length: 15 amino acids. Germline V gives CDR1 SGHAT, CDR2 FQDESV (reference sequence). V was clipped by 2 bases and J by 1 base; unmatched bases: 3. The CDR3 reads CASSLNRGSNYGYTF. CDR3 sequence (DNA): TGTGCCAGCAGCTTAAACAGGGGGAGTAACTATGGCTACACCTTC.

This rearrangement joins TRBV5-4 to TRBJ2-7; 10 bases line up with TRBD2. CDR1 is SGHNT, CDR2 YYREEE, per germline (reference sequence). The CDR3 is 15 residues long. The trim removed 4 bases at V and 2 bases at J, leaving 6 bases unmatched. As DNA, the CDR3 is TGTGCCAGCAGCCCCGGACTAGCGGAACCCTACGAGCAGTACTTC. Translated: CASSPGLAEPYEQYF. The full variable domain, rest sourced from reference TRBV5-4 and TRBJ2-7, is ETGVTQSPTHLIKTRGQQVTLRCSSQSGHNTVSWYQQALGQGPQFIFQYYREEENGRGNFPPRFSGLQFPNYSSELNVNALELDDSALYLCASSPGLAEPYEQYFGPGTRLTVT.

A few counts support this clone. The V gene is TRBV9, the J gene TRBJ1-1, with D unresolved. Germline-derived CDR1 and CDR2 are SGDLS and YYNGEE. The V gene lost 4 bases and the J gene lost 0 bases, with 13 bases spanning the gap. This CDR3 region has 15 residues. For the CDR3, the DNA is TGTGCCAGCAGCTCACGGGAGTCTTTGAACACTGAAGCTTTCTTT. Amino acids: CASSSRESLNTEAFF.

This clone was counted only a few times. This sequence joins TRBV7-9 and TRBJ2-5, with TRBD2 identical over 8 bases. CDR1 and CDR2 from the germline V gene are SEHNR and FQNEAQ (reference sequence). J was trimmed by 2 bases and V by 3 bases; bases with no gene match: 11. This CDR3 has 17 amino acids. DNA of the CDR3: TGTGCCAGCAGCTTCGGGGGGGGCTTAGCGGGGCAAGAGACCCAGTACTTC. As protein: CASSFGGGLAGQETQYF.

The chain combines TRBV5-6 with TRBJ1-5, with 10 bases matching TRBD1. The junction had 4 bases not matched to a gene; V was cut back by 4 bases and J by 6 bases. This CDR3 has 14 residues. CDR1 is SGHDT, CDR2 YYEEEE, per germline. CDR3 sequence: CASSTWDRGQPQHF. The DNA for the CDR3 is TGTGCCAGCAGCACTTGGGACAGGGGTCAGCCCCAGCATTTT.

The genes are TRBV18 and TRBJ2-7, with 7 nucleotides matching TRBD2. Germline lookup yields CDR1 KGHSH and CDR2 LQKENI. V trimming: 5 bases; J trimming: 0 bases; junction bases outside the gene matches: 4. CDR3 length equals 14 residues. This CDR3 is CASSFLAASYEQYF. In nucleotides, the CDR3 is TGTGCCAGCTCATTCCTAGCGGCCTCCTACGAGCAGTACTTC.

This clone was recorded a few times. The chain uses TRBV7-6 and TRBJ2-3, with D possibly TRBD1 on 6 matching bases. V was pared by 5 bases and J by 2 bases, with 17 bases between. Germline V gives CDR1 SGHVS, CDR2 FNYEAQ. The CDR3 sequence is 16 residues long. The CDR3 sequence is CASSGRRAGDTDTQYF. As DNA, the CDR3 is TGTGCCAGCAGCGGGAGACGAGCAGGGGACACAGATACGCAGTATTTT.

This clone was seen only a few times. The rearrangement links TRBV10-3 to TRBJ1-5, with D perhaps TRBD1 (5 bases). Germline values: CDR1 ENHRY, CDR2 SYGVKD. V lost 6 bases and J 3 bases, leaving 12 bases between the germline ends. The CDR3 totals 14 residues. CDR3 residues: CAIRNQGYNQPQHF. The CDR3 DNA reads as TGTGCCATCAGAAATCAGGGATACAATCAGCCCCAGCATTTT.

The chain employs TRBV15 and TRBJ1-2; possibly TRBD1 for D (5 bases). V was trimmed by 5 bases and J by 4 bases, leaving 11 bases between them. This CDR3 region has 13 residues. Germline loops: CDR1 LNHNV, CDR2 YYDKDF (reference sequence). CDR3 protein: CATSGGTGYGYTF. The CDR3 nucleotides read TGTGCCACCAGCGGGGGGACCGGCTATGGCTACACCTTC.

The CDR3 DNA is TGTGCCAGTAGCTCCGGGAGGGGCGGCTACACCTTC. Amino acids: CASSSGRGGYTF. The chain carries TRBV19 and TRBJ1-2, with D perhaps TRBD1 (5 bases). Trimming pared 6 bases from V and 8 bases from J, leaving 13 bases between. The CDR3 runs to 12 residues. Germline lookup yields CDR1 LNHDA and CDR2 SQIVND (reference sequence). The whole variable domain, filled in from reference TRBV19 and TRBJ1-2, reads DGGITQSPKYLFRKEGQNVTLSCEQNLNHDAMYWYRQDPGQGLRLIYYSQIVNDFQKGDIAEGYSVSREKKESFPLTVTSAQKNPTAFYLCASSSGRGGYTFGSGTRLTVV.

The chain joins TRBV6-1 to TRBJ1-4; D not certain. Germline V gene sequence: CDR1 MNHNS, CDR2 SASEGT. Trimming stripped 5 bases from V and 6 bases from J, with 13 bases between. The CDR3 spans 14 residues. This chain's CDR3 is CASSSTPADEKLFF. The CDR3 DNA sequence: TGTGCCAGCAGTTCGACACCCGCCGATGAAAAACTGTTTTTT.

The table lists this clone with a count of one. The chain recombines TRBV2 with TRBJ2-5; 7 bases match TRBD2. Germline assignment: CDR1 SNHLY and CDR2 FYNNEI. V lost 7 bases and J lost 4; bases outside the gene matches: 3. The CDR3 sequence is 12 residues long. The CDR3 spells CASTGLGETQYF. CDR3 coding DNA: TGTGCCAGCACCGGACTAGGAGAGACCCAGTACTTC.

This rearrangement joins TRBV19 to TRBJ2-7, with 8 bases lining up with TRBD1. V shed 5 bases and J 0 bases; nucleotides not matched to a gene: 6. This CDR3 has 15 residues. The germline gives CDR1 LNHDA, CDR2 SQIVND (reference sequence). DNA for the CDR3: TGTGCCAGTAGTCTAGGGACAGGTCGCTCCTACGAGCAGTACTTC. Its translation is CASSLGTGRSYEQYF.

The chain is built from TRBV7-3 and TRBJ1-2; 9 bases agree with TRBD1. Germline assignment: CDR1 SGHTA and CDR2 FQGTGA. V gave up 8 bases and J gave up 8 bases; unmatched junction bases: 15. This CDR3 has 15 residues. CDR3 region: CASLGGTGTIRGYTF. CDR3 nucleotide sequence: TGTGCCAGCCTAGGAGGGACAGGGACTATCCGGGGCTACACCTTC.

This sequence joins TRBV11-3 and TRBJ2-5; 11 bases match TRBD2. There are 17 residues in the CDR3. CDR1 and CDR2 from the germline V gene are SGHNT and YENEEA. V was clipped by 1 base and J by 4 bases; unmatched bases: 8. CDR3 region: CASSLGASGGPRETQYF. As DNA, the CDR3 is TGTGCCAGCAGCTTAGGGGCTAGCGGGGGGCCTCGAGAGACCCAGTACTTC.

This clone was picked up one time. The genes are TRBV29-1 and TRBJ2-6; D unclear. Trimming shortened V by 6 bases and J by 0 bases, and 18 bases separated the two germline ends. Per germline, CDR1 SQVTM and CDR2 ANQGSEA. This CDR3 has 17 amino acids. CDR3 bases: TGCAGCGTGACCTCCGGAACAGACCTCTCTGGGGCCAACGTCCTGACTTTC. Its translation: CSVTSGTDLSGANVLTF.